The source of this TCR beta chain is a study of response to subunit inactivated influenza vaccine. TCRdb called the RT-PCR reads again in MiXCR, with one record for every CDR3 protein. The sample lists roughly 160,000 distinct CDR3 sequences, approximately 10% seen once, with 12% in the top ten. This CDR3 is 15 amino acids long. Germline lookup yields CDR1 MDHEN and CDR2 SYDVKM. V dropped 6 bases and J dropped 5; count of bases not matched to a gene: 12. The clonotype comes from a man aged 45-60 years who received an inactivated influenza vaccine. Sequencing was performed on non-naive T cells sorted from PBMCs, taken about 40 days after vaccination. The chain couples TRBV28 to TRBJ2-5; 7 positions agree with TRBD1. Written as DNA, the CDR3 is TGTGCCAGCAGCATTTTGACAGGGTCTGGGGAGACCCAGTACTTC. This codes for CASSILTGSGETQYF.